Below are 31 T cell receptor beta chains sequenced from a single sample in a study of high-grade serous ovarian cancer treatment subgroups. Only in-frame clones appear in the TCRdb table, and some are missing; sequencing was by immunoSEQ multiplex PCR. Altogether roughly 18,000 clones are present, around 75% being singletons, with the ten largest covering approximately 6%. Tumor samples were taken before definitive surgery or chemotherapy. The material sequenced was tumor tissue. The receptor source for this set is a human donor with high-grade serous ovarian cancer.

The DNA for the CDR3 is TGTGCCAGCAGCGGGGCCCACTACAATGAGCAGTTCTTC. Its protein product is CASSGAHYNEQFF. The V and J genes are TRBV2 and TRBJ2-1; tentatively, D is TRBD1 or TRBD2 (5 bases each). The CDR3 length is 13 residues. Germline CDR1 is SNHLY and CDR2 is FYNNEI. V was clipped by 6 bases and J by 3 bases, with 9 bases between them. Together with reference TRBV2 and TRBJ2-1, the CDR3 gives the full variable domain: EPEVTQTPSHQVTQMGQEVILRCVPISNHLYFYWYRQILGQKVEFLVSFYNNEISEKSEIFDDQFSVERPDGSNFTLKIRSTKLEDSAMYFCASSGAHYNEQFFGPGTRLTVL.

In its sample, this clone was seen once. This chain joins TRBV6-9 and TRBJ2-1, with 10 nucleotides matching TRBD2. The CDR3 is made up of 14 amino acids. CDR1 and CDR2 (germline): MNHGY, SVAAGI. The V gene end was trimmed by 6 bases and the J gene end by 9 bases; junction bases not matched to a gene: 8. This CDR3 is CASSQPGLAPEQFF. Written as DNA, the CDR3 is TGTGCCAGCAGCCAACCGGGACTAGCGCCTGAGCAGTTCTTC.

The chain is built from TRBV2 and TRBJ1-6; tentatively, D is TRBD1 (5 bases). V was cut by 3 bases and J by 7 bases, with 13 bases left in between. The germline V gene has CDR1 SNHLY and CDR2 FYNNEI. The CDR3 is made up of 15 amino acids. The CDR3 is CASSDGSGLNSPLHF. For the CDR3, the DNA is TGTGCCAGCAGTGACGGTTCAGGGCTGAATTCACCCCTCCACTTT.

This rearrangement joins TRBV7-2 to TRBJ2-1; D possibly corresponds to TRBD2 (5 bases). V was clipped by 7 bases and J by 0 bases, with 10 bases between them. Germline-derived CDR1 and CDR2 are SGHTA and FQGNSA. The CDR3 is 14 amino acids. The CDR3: CASTSGYSYNEQFF. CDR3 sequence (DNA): TGTGCCAGCACTTCGGGATACTCCTACAATGAGCAGTTCTTC.

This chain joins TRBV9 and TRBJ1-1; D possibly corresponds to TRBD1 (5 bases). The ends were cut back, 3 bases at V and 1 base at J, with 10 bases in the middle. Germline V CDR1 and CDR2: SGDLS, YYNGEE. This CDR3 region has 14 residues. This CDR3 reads CASSDGHSNTEAFF. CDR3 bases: TGTGCCAGCAGCGACGGACATTCGAACACTGAAGCTTTCTTT.

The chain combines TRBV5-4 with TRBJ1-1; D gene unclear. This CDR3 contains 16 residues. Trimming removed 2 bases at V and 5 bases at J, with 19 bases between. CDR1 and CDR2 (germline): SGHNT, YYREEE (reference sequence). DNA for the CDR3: TGTGCCAGCAGCTTCCCCTTACCTGGACGGAAAACTGAAGCTTTCTTT. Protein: CASSFPLPGRKTEAFF.

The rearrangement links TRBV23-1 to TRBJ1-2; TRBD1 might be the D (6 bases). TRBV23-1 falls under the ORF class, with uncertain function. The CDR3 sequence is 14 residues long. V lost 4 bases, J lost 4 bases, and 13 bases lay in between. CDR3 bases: TGCGCCAGCAGTCGGTCCAGGGGCAGCTATGGCTACACCTTC. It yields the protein CASSRSRGSYGYTF.

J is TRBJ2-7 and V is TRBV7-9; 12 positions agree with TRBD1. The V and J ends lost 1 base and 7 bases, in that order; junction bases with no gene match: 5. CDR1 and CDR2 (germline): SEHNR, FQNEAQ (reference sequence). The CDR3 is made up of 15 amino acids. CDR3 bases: TGTGCCAGCAGCTTAGAGGGACAGGGGGCATGGGAGCAGTACTTC. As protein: CASSLEGQGAWEQYF. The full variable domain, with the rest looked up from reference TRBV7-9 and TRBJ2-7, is DTGVSQNPRHKITKRGQNVTFRCDPISEHNRLYWYRQTLGQGPEFLTYFQNEAQLEKSRLLSDRFSAERPKGSFSTLEIQRTEQGDSAMYLCASSLEGQGAWEQYFGPGTRLTVT.

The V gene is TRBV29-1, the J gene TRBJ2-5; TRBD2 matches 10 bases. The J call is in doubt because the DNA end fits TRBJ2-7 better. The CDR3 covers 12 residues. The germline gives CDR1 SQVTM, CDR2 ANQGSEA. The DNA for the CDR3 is TGCAGCGTCATACTAGCGGGGTACGAGCAGTACTTC. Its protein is CSVILAGYEQYF.

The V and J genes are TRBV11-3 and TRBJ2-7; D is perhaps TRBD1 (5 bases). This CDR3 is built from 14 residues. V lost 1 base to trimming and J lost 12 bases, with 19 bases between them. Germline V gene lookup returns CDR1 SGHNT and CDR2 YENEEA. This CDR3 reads CASSLGGASDLMYF. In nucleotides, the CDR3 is TGTGCCAGCAGCTTAGGTGGGGCATCCGACTTGATGTACTTC.

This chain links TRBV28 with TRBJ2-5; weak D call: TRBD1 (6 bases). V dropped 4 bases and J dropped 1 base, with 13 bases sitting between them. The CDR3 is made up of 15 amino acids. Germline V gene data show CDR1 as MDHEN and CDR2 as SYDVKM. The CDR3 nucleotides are TGTGCCAGCAGTTCTCCGGGACACAGCCAAGAGACCCAGTACTTC. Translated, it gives CASSSPGHSQETQYF.

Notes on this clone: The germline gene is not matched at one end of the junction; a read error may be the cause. This chain's CDR3 is CASSIRRSHF. CDR3 sequence (DNA): TGTGCCAGCAGCATTCGACGTTCCCACTTC. The chain recombines TRBV5-3 with TRBJ1-2; D is unclear. TRBV5-3 is reported as an ORF; its role is uncertain. The CDR3 runs to 10 residues.

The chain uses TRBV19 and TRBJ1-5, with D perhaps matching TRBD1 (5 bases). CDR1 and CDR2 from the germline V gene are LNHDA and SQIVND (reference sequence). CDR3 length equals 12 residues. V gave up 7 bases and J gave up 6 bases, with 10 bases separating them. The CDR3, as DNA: TGTGCCAGTAAGCAGGGCCCTCAGCCCCAGCATTTT. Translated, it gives CASKQGPQPQHF.

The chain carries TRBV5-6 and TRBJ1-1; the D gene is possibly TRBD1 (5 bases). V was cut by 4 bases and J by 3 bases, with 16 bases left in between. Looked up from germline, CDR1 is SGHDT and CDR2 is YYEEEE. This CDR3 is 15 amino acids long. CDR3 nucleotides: TGTGCCAGCAGCCCGCGACGGAAAGGGGACACTGAAGCTTTCTTT. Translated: CASSPRRKGDTEAFF. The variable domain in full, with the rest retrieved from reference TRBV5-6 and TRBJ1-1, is DAGVTQSPTHLIKTRGQQVTLRCSPKSGHDTVSWYQQALGQGPQFIFQYYEEEERQRGNFPDRFSGHQFPNYSSELNVNALLLGDSALYLCASSPRRKGDTEAFFGQGTRLTVV.

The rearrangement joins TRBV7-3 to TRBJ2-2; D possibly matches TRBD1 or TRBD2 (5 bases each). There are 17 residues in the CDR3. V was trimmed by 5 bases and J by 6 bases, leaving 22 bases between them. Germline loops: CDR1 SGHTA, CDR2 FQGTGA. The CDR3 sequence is CASSPVPGREWAGELFF. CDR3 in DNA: TGTGCCAGCAGCCCCGTCCCGGGCAGGGAGTGGGCCGGGGAGCTGTTTTTT.

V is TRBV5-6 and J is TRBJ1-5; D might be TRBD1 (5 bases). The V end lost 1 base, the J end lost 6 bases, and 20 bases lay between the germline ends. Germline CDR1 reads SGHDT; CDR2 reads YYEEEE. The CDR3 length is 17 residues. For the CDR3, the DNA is TGTGCCAGCAGCTTGCAAGGGCAAGGGGCGGACGTTCAGCCCCAGCATTTT. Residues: CASSLQGQGADVQPQHF.

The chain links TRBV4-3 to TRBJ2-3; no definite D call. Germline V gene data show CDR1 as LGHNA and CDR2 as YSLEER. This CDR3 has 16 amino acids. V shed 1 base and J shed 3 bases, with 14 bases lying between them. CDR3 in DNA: TGCGCCAGCAGCCAAGTCGCAGGTGAAGGTACAGATACGCAGTATTTT. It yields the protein CASSQVAGEGTDTQYF.

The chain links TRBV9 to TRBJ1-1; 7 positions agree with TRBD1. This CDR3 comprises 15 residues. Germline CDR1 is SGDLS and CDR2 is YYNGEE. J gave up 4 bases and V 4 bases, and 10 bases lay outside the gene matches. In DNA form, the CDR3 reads TGTGCCAGCAGCCCGCGACAGGGATTCAGCACTGAAGCTTTCTTT. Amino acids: CASSPRQGFSTEAFF.

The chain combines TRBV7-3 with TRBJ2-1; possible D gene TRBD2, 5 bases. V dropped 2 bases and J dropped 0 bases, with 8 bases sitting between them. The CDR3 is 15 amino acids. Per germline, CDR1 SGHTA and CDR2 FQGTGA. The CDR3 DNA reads TGTGCCAGCAGCTTAGGACTTGGCTCCTACAATGAGCAGTTCTTC. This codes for CASSLGLGSYNEQFF. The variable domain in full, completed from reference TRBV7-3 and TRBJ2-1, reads GAGVSQTPSNKVTEKGKYVELRCDPISGHTALYWYRQSLGQGPEFLIYFQGTGAADDSGLPNDRFFAVRPEGSVSTLKIQRTERGDSAVYLCASSLGLGSYNEQFFGPGTRLTVL.

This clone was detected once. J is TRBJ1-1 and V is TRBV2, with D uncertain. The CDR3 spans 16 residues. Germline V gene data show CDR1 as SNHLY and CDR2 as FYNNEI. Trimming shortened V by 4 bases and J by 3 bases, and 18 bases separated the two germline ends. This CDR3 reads CASSGPHMAVDTEAFF. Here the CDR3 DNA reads TGTGCCAGCAGTGGGCCCCACATGGCGGTGGACACTGAAGCTTTCTTT.

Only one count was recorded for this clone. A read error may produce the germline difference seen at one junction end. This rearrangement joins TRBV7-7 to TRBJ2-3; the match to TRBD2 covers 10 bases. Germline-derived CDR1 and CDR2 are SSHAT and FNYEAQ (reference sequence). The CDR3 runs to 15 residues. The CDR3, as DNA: TGTGCTAGCAGCTTAGGGTCTAGCGGGGGAGATACGCAGTATTTT. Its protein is CASSLGSSGGDTQYF.

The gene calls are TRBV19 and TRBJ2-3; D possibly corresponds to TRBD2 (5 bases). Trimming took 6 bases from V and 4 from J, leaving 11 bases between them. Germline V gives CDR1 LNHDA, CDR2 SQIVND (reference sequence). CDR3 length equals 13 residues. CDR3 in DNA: TGTGCCAGTAGGCTAGCCGGAGCAGATACGCAGTATTTT. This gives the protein CASRLAGADTQYF.

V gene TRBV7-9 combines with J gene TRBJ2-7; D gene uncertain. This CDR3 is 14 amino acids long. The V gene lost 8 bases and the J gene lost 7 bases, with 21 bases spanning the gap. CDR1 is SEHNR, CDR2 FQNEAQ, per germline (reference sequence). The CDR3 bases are TGTGCCAGCGGGTCCGGGTCCCTACCTGATGAGCAGTACTTC. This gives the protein CASGSGSLPDEQYF.

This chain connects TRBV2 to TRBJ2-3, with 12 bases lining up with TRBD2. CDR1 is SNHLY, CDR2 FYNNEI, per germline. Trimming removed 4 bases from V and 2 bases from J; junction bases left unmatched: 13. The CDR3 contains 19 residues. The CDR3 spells CASSGGQTGLAGSTDTQYF. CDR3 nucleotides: TGTGCCAGCAGTGGTGGACAAACTGGACTAGCGGGATCCACAGATACGCAGTATTTT.

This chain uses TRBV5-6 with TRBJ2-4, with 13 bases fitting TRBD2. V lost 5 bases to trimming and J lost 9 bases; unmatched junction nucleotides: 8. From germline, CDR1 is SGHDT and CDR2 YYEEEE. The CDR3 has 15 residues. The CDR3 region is CASRPRTSGSGIQYF. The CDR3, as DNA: TGTGCCAGCAGGCCCCGGACTAGCGGGAGCGGCATTCAGTACTTC.

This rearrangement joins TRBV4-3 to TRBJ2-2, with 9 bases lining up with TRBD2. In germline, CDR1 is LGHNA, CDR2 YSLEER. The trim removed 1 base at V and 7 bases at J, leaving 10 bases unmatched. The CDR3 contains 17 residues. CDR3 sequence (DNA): TGCGCCAGCAGCCAAGGGTTGCGCGGGAGGGCCGTCGGGGAGCTGTTTTTT. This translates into CASSQGLRGRAVGELFF.

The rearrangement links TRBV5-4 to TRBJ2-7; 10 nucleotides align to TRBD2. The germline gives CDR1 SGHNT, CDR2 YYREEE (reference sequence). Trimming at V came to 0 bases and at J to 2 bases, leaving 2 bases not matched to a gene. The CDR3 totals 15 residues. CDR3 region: CASSLDSGRTYEQYF. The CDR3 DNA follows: TGTGCCAGCAGCTTGGATAGCGGGAGGACCTACGAGCAGTACTTC.

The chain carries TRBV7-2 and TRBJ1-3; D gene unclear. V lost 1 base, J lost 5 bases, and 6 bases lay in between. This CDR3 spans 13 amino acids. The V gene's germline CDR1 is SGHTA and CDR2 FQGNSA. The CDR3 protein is CASSLEQRNTIYF. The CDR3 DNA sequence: TGTGCCAGCAGCTTAGAACAGAGAAACACCATATATTTT.

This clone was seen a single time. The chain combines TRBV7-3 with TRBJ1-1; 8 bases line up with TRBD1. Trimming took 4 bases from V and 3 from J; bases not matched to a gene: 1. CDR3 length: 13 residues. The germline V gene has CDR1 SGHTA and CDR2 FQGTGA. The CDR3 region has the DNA TGTGCCAGCAGCTCGGACAGGGACACTGAAGCTTTCTTT. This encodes CASSSDRDTEAFF.

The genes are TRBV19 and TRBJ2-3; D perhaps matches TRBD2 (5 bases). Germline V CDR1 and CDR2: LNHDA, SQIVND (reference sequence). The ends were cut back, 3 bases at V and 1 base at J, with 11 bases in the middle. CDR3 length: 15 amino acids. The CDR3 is CASSIGVRGTDTQYF. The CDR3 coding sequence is TGTGCCAGTAGTATTGGGGTGAGGGGCACAGATACGCAGTATTTT.

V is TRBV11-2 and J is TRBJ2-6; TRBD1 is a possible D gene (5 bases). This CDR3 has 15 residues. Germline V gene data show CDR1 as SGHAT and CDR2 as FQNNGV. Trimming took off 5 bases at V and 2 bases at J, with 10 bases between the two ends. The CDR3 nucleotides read TGTGCCAGCAGCGCCCCAGGGACTGGGGCCAACGTCCTGACTTTC. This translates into CASSAPGTGANVLTF.